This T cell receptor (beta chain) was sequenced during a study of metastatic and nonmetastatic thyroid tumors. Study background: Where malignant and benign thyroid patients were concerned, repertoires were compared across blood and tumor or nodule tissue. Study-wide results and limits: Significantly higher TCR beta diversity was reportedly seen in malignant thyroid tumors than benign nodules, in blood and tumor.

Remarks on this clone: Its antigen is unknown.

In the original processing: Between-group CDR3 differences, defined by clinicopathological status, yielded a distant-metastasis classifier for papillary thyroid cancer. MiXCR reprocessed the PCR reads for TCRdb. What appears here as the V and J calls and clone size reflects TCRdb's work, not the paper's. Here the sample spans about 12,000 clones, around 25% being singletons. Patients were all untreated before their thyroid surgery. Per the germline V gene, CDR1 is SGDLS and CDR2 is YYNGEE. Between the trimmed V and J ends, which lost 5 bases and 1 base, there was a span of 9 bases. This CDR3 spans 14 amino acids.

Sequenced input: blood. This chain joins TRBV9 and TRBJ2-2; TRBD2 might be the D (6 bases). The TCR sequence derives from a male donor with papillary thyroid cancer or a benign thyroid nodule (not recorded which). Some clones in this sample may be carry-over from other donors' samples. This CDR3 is CASRLAVNTGELFF. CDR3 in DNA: TGTGCCAGCAGATTAGCGGTGAACACCGGGGAGCTGTTTTTT.